This TCR beta chain emerged from a study of T-cell reconstitution after alpha-beta-depleted transplantation in children. Findings and caveats of the study: Several hundred expanded graft clones reportedly supplied alpha-beta T cells about two months after transplant. Several patients had high TCRbeta diversity at day 60; it came from surviving recipient T cells and thymic progenitors. Once a year had passed after transplant, T-cell counts and diversity came mostly from newly produced T cells.

Construction of the TCRbeta library involved unique molecular identifiers. TCRdb reprocessed the PCR reads via MiXCR and lists one record per CDR3 protein. The sample holds about a million distinct CDR3 sequences, roughly 29% seen once. V was trimmed by 3 bases and J by 0 bases, leaving 6 bases between them. This CDR3 is 14 amino acids long. Comments on this clonotype: Its matching antigen is unknown.

The sample here was PBMCs, mostly from graft donor cells, taken 360 days after TCRalphabeta/CD19-depleted stem cell transplant. The source is a boy younger than two who had a stem cell transplant for SCID, so the T cells may come from the graft donor. The chain carries TRBV12-3 or TRBV12-4 and TRBJ1-5; no reliable D call. CDR3 sequence reads: CASSFRISNQPQHF. CDR3 sequence (DNA): TGTGCCAGCAGTTTCAGGATTAGCAATCAGCCCCAGCATTTT.